This record covers a single TCR beta chain. Its cognate antigen is unknown. This sample was included in a study of identical twins. TCRdb re-analysed the 5' RACE reads in MiXCR, keeping a single row per CDR3 protein. The table lists 690,000 or so distinct CDR3 sequences, under 9% of them singletons. Study results and caveats: Insertion counts were lower in abundant cord blood beta clonotypes, a trend that memory repertoires did not show.

The V gene end was trimmed by 5 bases and the J gene end by 3 bases; junction bases not matched to a gene: 7. The CDR3 is 15 residues long. The germline gives CDR1 MGHRA, CDR2 YSYEKL. The same specimen was also included in a second study, on yellow fever vaccine responses in identical twins.

This rearrangement joins TRBV4-1 to TRBJ2-7, with 10 bases aligning to TRBD1. Sequencing was carried out using PBMCs. This TCR came from a woman aged 18-35 years in good health. This CDR3 is CASSSMGQGIYEQYF. The CDR3 nucleotides read TGCGCCAGCAGCTCGATGGGACAGGGGATCTACGAGCAGTACTTC.